The present T cell receptor (beta chain) was sequenced within a study of blood T cell repertoires in COVID-19. The wider study: The study drew acute and convalescent COVID-19 samples from the United States, Italy and Spain.

The CDR3 spans 14 residues. Germline loops: CDR1 LNHDA, CDR2 SQIVND (reference sequence). V shed 5 bases, J shed 6 bases, and the junction held 6 bases outside the gene matches. Sequenced by immunoSEQ multiplex PCR; TCRdb stores in-frame clones only, minus some. The sample consists of 85,000 to 90,000 clones, about 90% of them appearing once. Sequenced input: peripheral blood. This chain joins TRBV19 and TRBJ2-2, with TRBD2 identical over 7 bases. The receptor comes from a human donor in a cohort sampled during active COVID-19. The CDR3 DNA reads as TGTGCCAGTAGTGCTAGACTAGCCCCCGGGGAGCTGTTTTTT. It translates to CASSARLAPGELFF.